This is a list of T cell receptor beta chains from one sample in a study of shared clonotypes between healthy human individuals. Only in-frame clones appear in the TCRdb table, and some are missing; sequencing was by immunoSEQ multiplex PCR. Of approximately 2.5 million clones listed, 93% were seen once; the top ten hold 0.35% to 0.45%. The sample taken for sequencing was naive CD4+ T cells from PBMCs. These receptors were taken from a man younger than 30 in good health. Some clones in this sample may be carry-over from other donors' samples. Each CDR3 is given with its conserved first and last residue. Fields, in order: J gene, V gene, clone size, CDR3 protein. Where a row states a size, it is once, few, many or the class of an expanded clone; other rows omit it.

j_call: TRBJ2-5
v_call: TRBV7-2
clone_size: .
cdr3_aa: CASSLVGAEAPQYF

j_call: TRBJ2-2
v_call: TRBV19
clone_size: .
cdr3_aa: CASMRGSGPMELFF

j_call: TRBJ2-5
v_call: TRBV27
clone_size: .
cdr3_aa: CASSRKAGGAYQETQYF

j_call: TRBJ1-5
v_call: TRBV5-1
clone_size: .
cdr3_aa: CASRPGDNESNQPQHF

j_call: TRBJ2-7
v_call: TRBV18
clone_size: .
cdr3_aa: CASSPGRLSYEQYF

j_call: TRBJ2-7
v_call: TRBV5-1
clone_size: .
cdr3_aa: CASSPQGVGVYEQYF

j_call: TRBJ1-1
v_call: TRBV18
clone_size: .
cdr3_aa: CASSAGGAEAFF

j_call: TRBJ1-2
v_call: TRBV28
clone_size: .
cdr3_aa: CTVWDRSDYGYTF

j_call: TRBJ2-3
v_call: TRBV7-9
clone_size: .
cdr3_aa: CASSPTGGRDTQYF

j_call: TRBJ1-1
v_call: TRBV18
clone_size: .
cdr3_aa: CASQAGGDTEAFF

j_call: TRBJ1-1
v_call: TRBV6-5
clone_size: .
cdr3_aa: CASSYSKFTEAFF

j_call: TRBJ2-1
v_call: TRBV18
clone_size: .
cdr3_aa: CASSPGLVAYNEQFF

j_call: TRBJ2-6
v_call: TRBV5-4
clone_size: .
cdr3_aa: CASSSPGQGARGANVLTF

j_call: TRBJ2-7
v_call: TRBV5-1
clone_size: .
cdr3_aa: CASTTGASTYEQYF

j_call: TRBJ1-1
v_call: TRBV6-5
clone_size: .
cdr3_aa: CASRPPGQRYTEAFF

j_call: TRBJ2-3
v_call: TRBV25-1
clone_size: .
cdr3_aa: CASSPRLGVATDTQYF

j_call: TRBJ1-2
v_call: TRBV5-6
clone_size: .
cdr3_aa: CASSFPRGQPYGYTF

j_call: TRBJ1-1
v_call: TRBV20-1
clone_size: few
cdr3_aa: CSAKEFTEAFF

j_call: TRBJ1-3
v_call: TRBV18
clone_size: .
cdr3_aa: CASSPTISQNTIYF

j_call: TRBJ2-1
v_call: TRBV6-5
clone_size: .
cdr3_aa: CASSFRTSGLTNEQFF